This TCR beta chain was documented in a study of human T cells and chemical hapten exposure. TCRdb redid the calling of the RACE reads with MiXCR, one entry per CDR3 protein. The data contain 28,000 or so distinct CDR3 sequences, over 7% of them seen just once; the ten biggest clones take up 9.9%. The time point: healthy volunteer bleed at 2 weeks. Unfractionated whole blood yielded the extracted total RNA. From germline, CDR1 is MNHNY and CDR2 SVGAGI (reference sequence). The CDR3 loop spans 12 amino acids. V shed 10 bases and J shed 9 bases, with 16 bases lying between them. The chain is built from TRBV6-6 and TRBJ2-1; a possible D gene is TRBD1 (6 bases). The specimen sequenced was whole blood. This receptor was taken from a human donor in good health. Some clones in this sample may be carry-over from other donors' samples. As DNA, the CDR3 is TGTGCCACCCTTGACTTAGGGGGTGAGCAGTTCTTC. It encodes CATLDLGGEQFF.